This TCR beta chain originates from a study of cytomegalovirus exposure and HLA in healthy donors. The protocol was immunoSEQ multiplex PCR, while the TCRdb copy is restricted to in-frame clones and leaves out a portion. The sample holds hundreds of thousands of clones, about nine tenths seen once. Study-wide results and caveats: The tendency of first-cohort TCR clusters to co-occur in the 120 or so validation repertoires was the finding of a later analysis. Most sequenced TCRs were rare (though some public TCRs occurred in many donors).

Worth noting for this clone: What it binds is unknown.

The V gene's germline CDR1 is MNHEY and CDR2 SVGAGI. The CDR3 runs to 16 residues. V gave up 0 bases and J gave up 7 bases; unmatched junction bases: 9. This rearrangement joins TRBV6-5 to TRBJ1-2; 9 bases match TRBD1. This TCR was recovered from a woman under 30 in good health and CMV-seronegative. Sequencing input: PBMCs. DNA for the CDR3: TGTGCCAGCAGTTACTCTAATTGGGGACAGGGAGTTGGCTACACCTTC. Translation gives CASSYSNWGQGVGYTF.